This paragraph covers one T cell receptor beta chain sequence. The antigen is unknown. The sample is drawn from a study of cytomegalovirus exposure and HLA in healthy donors. Study-level background: A subsequent analysis stated that the roughly 130 validation repertoires were run on the same platform as the 600 to 750 first-cohort repertoires. Whole-study results and caveats: Researchers counted around 160 TCR beta chains as cytomegalovirus-associated. While the bulk of TCR sequences proved rare, some public TCRs turned up in many donors.

Generated by immunoSEQ multiplex PCR, the TCRdb table keeps only in-frame clones and is missing some. The sample yields 100,000 to 150,000 clones, approximately 95% seen once. Source material: PBMCs. This receptor was identified in a man between 18 and 29 years old in good health and CMV-seronegative.

In DNA form, the CDR3 reads TGTGCCAGCAGTTTGAGGGTCCCCTACGAGCAGTACTTC. Protein sequence: CASSLRVPYEQYF. The chain joins TRBV27 to TRBJ2-7; tentative D call: TRBD2 (5 bases). V lost 3 bases, J lost 2 bases, and 8 bases lay in between. The germline V gene has CDR1 MNHEY and CDR2 SMNVEV (reference sequence). This CDR3 is 13 amino acids long.